Below are 29 T cell receptor beta chains sequenced from a single sample in a study of beta chain features in type 1 diabetes. Study outcomes and limitations: Moderate yet significant TCRB CDR3 shortening was seen in Type 1 diabetes patients in all four CD4+ subsets.

All of the isolated RNA was reverse transcribed, so expressed TCRB transcripts were sequenced. Using immunoSEQ multiplex PCR, the repertoire was profiled, and TCRdb retains in-frame clones only, with some absent. The table has about 650,000 clones, around 12% seen once; the top ten hold 0.09% to 0.15%. These receptors have no known antigen. Specimen: naive CD4+ T cells from blood. The receptors stem from a man aged 25 to 40 with type 1 diabetes.

The V gene is TRBV28, the J gene TRBJ1-5; possible D gene TRBD1, 6 bases. CDR1 MDHEN and CDR2 SYDVKM come from the germline V gene. The CDR3 length is 16 residues. Trimming took off 5 bases at V and 9 bases at J, with 23 bases between the two ends. This CDR3 reads CASSNPLTGGRRPQHF. The CDR3 DNA sequence: TGTGCCAGCAGTAACCCTTTGACAGGAGGGCGCCGGCCCCAGCATTTT.

This clone has just a few counts. This rearrangement joins TRBV29-1 to TRBJ1-5; D gene uncertain. Per the germline V gene, CDR1 is SQVTM and CDR2 is ANQGSEA. This CDR3 is 13 amino acids long. The V end was cut by 7 bases, the J end by 4 bases, with 14 bases between. DNA of the CDR3: TGCAGCGCCGCCGACACGAATAATCAGCCCCAGCATTTT. The encoded protein is CSAADTNNQPQHF. The full variable domain, completed using reference TRBV29-1 and TRBJ1-5, is SAVISQKPSRDICQRGTSLTIQCQVDSQVTMMFWYRQQPGQSLTLIATANQGSEATYESGFVIDKFPISRPNLTFSTLTVSNMSPEDSSIYLCSAADTNNQPQHFGDGTRLSIL.

This clone was seen only a few times. This rearrangement joins TRBV23-1 to TRBJ2-5; 8 bases are a match to TRBD1. TRBV23-1 is known as an ORF, though its function is uncertain. CDR3 length equals 14 residues. V was clipped by 4 bases and J by 5 bases; unmatched bases: 6. CDR3 loop: CASSPRQGLETQYF. DNA for the CDR3: TGCGCCAGCAGTCCACGACAGGGGTTGGAGACCCAGTACTTC.

This sequence joins TRBV30 and TRBJ1-2, with D uncertain. Germline V CDR1 and CDR2: GTSNPN, SVGIG (reference sequence). The CDR3 covers 13 residues. CDR3 in DNA: TGTGCGCAAAGCCCCGACGGTAACTATGGCTACACCTTC. Protein product: CAQSPDGNYGYTF.

The chain recombines TRBV9 with TRBJ1-5; D may be TRBD1 (5 bases). The germline V and J ends were trimmed by 0 bases and 4 bases, with 11 bases remaining between them. The CDR3 loop spans 15 amino acids. CDR1 and CDR2 from the germline V gene are SGDLS and YYNGEE. CDR3 in DNA: TGTGCCAGCAGCGTAGATGGGACGCGGAATCAGCCCCAGCATTTT. It yields the protein CASSVDGTRNQPQHF.

Comments on this clone: Within the sample, other DNA sequences also encode this same CDR3. The chain recombines TRBV6-4 with TRBJ1-1; possible D gene TRBD1, 5 bases. The V end was cut by 6 bases, the J end by 2 bases, with 10 bases between. Looked up from germline, CDR1 is MRHNA and CDR2 is SNTAGT. The CDR3 spans 13 residues. CDR3 sequence reads: CASSRTGNTEAFF. The DNA for the CDR3 is TGTGCCAGCAGCCGAACAGGAAACACTGAAGCTTTCTTT.

A few counts support this clone. The chain recombines TRBV7-6 with TRBJ2-1; 8 bases are a match to TRBD1. Germline CDR1 and CDR2: SGHVS and FNYEAQ. J was trimmed by 9 bases and V by 5 bases; bases with no gene match: 9. This CDR3 is 14 amino acids long. The CDR3 sequence is CASSPPDRVAEQFF. The DNA for the CDR3 is TGTGCCAGCAGCCCGCCGGACAGGGTGGCTGAGCAGTTCTTC.

V gene TRBV19 combines with J gene TRBJ2-5; 9 bases line up with TRBD1. V shed 5 bases and J 1 base; nucleotides not matched to a gene: 11. Per the germline V gene, CDR1 is LNHDA and CDR2 is SQIVND (reference sequence). There are 17 residues in the CDR3. The CDR3 DNA reads TGTGCCAGTAGTCGAACAACAGGGGGCCTGGGCCAAGAGACCCAGTACTTC. Amino acids: CASSRTTGGLGQETQYF.

V and J are TRBV7-2 and TRBJ2-7; TRBD1 agrees at 7 bases. This CDR3 spans 14 amino acids. V lost 5 bases and J lost 1; bases outside the gene matches: 5. Germline V gene data show CDR1 as SGHTA and CDR2 as FQGNSA. The CDR3 sequence: CASSEWGQSYEQYF. The DNA for the CDR3 is TGTGCCAGCAGCGAATGGGGACAGTCCTACGAGCAGTACTTC.

This clone has only a few counts. J is TRBJ2-3 and V is TRBV5-1; possibly TRBD1 for D (6 bases). This CDR3 has 15 amino acids. Germline V gives CDR1 SGHRS, CDR2 YFSETQ. Trimming pared 3 bases from V and 0 bases from J, leaving 11 bases between. The CDR3 loop reads CASSYRETSTDTQYF. For the CDR3, the DNA is TGCGCCAGCAGCTACAGGGAAACTAGCACAGATACGCAGTATTTT.

The table lists this clone with a few counts. J is TRBJ2-3 and V is TRBV28, with TRBD2 identical over 9 bases. The CDR3 is made up of 16 amino acids. From germline, CDR1 is MDHEN and CDR2 SYDVKM. V trimming: 6 bases; J trimming: 3 bases; junction bases outside the gene matches: 10. The CDR3 sequence: CASSHSPAGGTDTQYF. The CDR3 DNA reads TGTGCCAGCAGCCACTCGCCAGCGGGGGGAACAGATACGCAGTATTTT.

Only a few counts were recorded for this clone. The same CDR3 can be traced to other DNA sequences in this sample. This chain joins TRBV9 and TRBJ2-7; D not resolved. This CDR3 comprises 14 residues. CDR1 is SGDLS, CDR2 YYNGEE, per germline. V lost 2 bases and J lost 0, with 9 bases in between. CDR3 residues: CASSVDGRSYEQYF. The CDR3 region has the DNA TGTGCCAGCAGCGTGGACGGCCGCTCCTACGAGCAGTACTTC.

This chain connects TRBV5-1 to TRBJ2-7, with 8 bases lining up with TRBD1. CDR1 is SGHRS and CDR2 is YFSETQ in the germline V gene. The junction had 12 bases not matched to a gene; V was cut back by 1 base and J by 3 bases. The CDR3 covers 17 residues. The DNA for the CDR3 is TGCGCCAGCAGCTTGCCTAATCGGACAGGGATGGACTACGAGCAGTACTTC. Translated: CASSLPNRTGMDYEQYF. Full variable domain (missing parts from reference TRBV5-1 and TRBJ2-7): KAGVTQTPRYLIKTRGQQVTLSCSPISGHRSVSWYQQTPGQGLQFLFEYFSETQRNKGNFPGRFSGRQFSNSRSEMNVSTLELGDSALYLCASSLPNRTGMDYEQYFGPGTRLTVT.

The V call is TRBV11-3, the J call TRBJ1-1, with TRBD1 as a possible D gene (5 bases). V was cut by 2 bases and J by 0 bases, with 13 bases left in between. The CDR3 is 16 amino acids. CDR1 and CDR2 (germline): SGHNT, YENEEA. CDR3 region: CASSLRQGGVNTEAFF. CDR3 nucleotide sequence: TGTGCCAGCAGCTTAAGGCAGGGAGGGGTGAACACTGAAGCTTTCTTT.

The chain combines TRBV5-1 with TRBJ2-3; D ambiguous. Trimming shortened V by 0 bases and J by 4 bases, and 15 bases separated the two germline ends. The germline V gene has CDR1 SGHRS and CDR2 YFSETQ. The CDR3 has 16 amino acids. The CDR3 region has the DNA TGCGCCAGCAGCTTGGCGGCATCACTAAGGGCAGATACGCAGTATTTT. Translation gives CASSLAASLRADTQYF.

The chain combines TRBV10-1 with TRBJ2-7; D tentatively reads TRBD1 or TRBD2 (5 bases each). Germline values: CDR1 WNHNN, CDR2 SYGVQD (reference sequence). CDR3 length: 13 amino acids. V dropped 3 bases and J dropped 7 bases, with 13 bases sitting between them. CDR3 amino acids: CASSDGATGEQYF. The CDR3 nucleotides are TGCGCCAGCAGTGATGGGGCAACGGGGGAGCAGTACTTC.

The V and J genes are TRBV6-1 and TRBJ2-3, with D perhaps TRBD1 (6 bases). The germline CDR1 and CDR2 sequences are MNHNS and SASEGT. Trimming took 9 bases from V and 6 from J, leaving 19 bases between them. The CDR3 has 14 amino acids. The CDR3 here is CASGTPSRGDTQYF. The CDR3 nucleotides read TGTGCCAGTGGGACACCCTCACGGGGTGATACGCAGTATTTT.

CDR3 amino acids: CAISEVDRGIETQYF. The CDR3 DNA sequence: TGTGCCATCAGTGAAGTGGACAGGGGGATAGAGACCCAGTACTTC. J is TRBJ2-5 and V is TRBV10-3; 10 bases agree with TRBD1. Germline V gene sequence: CDR1 ENHRY, CDR2 SYGVKD. V gave up 3 bases and J gave up 4 bases; unmatched junction bases: 5. This CDR3 is 15 amino acids long.

This clone was seen more than once but under ten times. The V call is TRBV28, the J call TRBJ2-7; 8 bases match TRBD2. The CDR3 covers 15 residues. Germline loops: CDR1 MDHEN, CDR2 SYDVKM. V lost 5 bases, J lost 1 base, and 7 bases stayed unmatched. The CDR3 reads CASSPSSGGSYEQYF. The CDR3 coding sequence is TGTGCCAGCAGTCCCTCCAGCGGGGGATCCTACGAGCAGTACTTC.

V gene TRBV28 combines with J gene TRBJ2-7; tentatively, D is TRBD1 (5 bases). CDR3 length: 13 amino acids. Germline V gives CDR1 MDHEN, CDR2 SYDVKM. V was shortened by 5 bases and J by 2 bases, with 10 bases between the two germline ends. The CDR3 is CASSVTATYEQYF. The DNA for the CDR3 is TGTGCCAGCAGTGTGACAGCTACCTACGAGCAGTACTTC.

V gene TRBV6-5 combines with J gene TRBJ2-3; D ambiguous. The CDR3 covers 16 residues. CDR1 and CDR2 (germline): MNHEY, SVGAGI. Trimming pared 0 bases from V and 2 bases from J, leaving 12 bases between. The chain's CDR3 is CASSYSRETFTDTQYF. CDR3 DNA: TGTGCCAGCAGTTACTCAAGGGAAACTTTCACAGATACGCAGTATTTT.

This clone was seen a handful of times. The chain employs TRBV4-3 and TRBJ2-6; TRBD1 is a possible D gene (6 bases). Germline V lookup: CDR1 LGHNA, CDR2 YSLEER. CDR3 length: 18 residues. V lost 0 bases and J 0 bases, leaving 12 bases between the germline ends. CDR3 residues: CASSQDTQGHSGANVLTF. In DNA, the CDR3 is TGCGCCAGCAGCCAAGATACCCAGGGACACTCTGGGGCCAACGTCCTGACTTTC.

This rearrangement joins TRBV6-6 to TRBJ2-7, with D hard to call. The CDR3 has 11 amino acids. Trimming shortened V by 0 bases and J by 5 bases, and 2 bases separated the two germline ends. The germline gives CDR1 MNHNY, CDR2 SVGAGI (reference sequence). The CDR3 DNA sequence: TGTGCCAGCAGTTACTCGAACGAGCAGTACTTC. It translates to CASSYSNEQYF.

This chain links TRBV30 with TRBJ1-5; D unresolved. The CDR3 runs to 13 residues. V was clipped by 3 bases and J by 6 bases, with 12 bases between them. Per germline, CDR1 GTSNPN and CDR2 SVGIG (reference sequence). CDR3 DNA: TGTGCCTGGAGCGACGATCACGGTCAGCCCCAGCATTTT. This translates into CAWSDDHGQPQHF. Full variable domain (missing parts from reference TRBV30 and TRBJ1-5): SQTIHQWPATLVQPVGSPLSLECTVEGTSNPNLYWYRQAAGRGLQLLFYSVGIGQISSEVPQNLSASRPQDRQFILSSKKLLLSDSGFYLCAWSDDHGQPQHFGDGTRLSIL.

This clone was counted a few times. The rearrangement joins TRBV7-2 to TRBJ1-2, with 7 bases identical to TRBD1. The trim removed 5 bases at V and 3 bases at J, leaving 15 bases unmatched. The CDR3 consists of 17 residues. Germline V lookup: CDR1 SGHTA, CDR2 FQGNSA. CDR3 DNA sequence: TGTGCCAGCAGCCCTGGGGGATCAGGGGGTCGAGACTATGGCTACACCTTC. Translated, it gives CASSPGGSGGRDYGYTF.

The CDR3 is CASSPGGVRGNEQFF. The CDR3, as DNA: TGTGCCAGCAGTCCCGGGGGGGTGCGGGGCAATGAGCAGTTCTTC. V gene TRBV7-2 combines with J gene TRBJ2-1, with TRBD2 identical over 8 bases. Germline V gives CDR1 SGHTA, CDR2 FQGNSA. This CDR3 has 15 residues. J lost 6 bases, V lost 6 bases, and 10 bases had no gene match.

Worth noting for this clone: This CDR3 is also generated by other DNA sequences in the sample. The chain combines TRBV18 with TRBJ1-1, with unresolved D. The CDR3 has 12 residues. The ends were cut back, 2 bases at V and 1 base at J, with 2 bases in the middle. Per the germline V gene, CDR1 is KGHSH and CDR2 is LQKENI. The CDR3 loop is CASSPENTEAFF. The DNA of the CDR3 is TGTGCCAGCTCACCAGAGAACACTGAAGCTTTCTTT.

The V call is TRBV16, the J call TRBJ1-1; D gene uncertain. This CDR3 contains 14 residues. Germline values: CDR1 KGHSY, CDR2 FQNENV. Trimming took off 3 bases at V and 3 bases at J, with 11 bases between the two ends. CDR3 residues: CASSHSGWYTEAFF. In nucleotides, the CDR3 is TGTGCCAGCAGCCATTCGGGCTGGTACACTGAAGCTTTCTTT.

The J gene is TRBJ2-5, the V gene TRBV29-1; maybe TRBD2 (5 bases). This CDR3 contains 12 residues. V dropped 4 bases and J dropped 0 bases, with 6 bases sitting between them. Germline V CDR1 and CDR2: SQVTM, ANQGSEA. The chain's CDR3 is CSVAGYQETQYF. In DNA, the CDR3 is TGCAGCGTTGCGGGATACCAAGAGACCCAGTACTTC.